Below are 7 T cell receptor beta chains sequenced from a single sample in a study of cytomegalovirus exposure and HLA in healthy donors. The PCR had 60 Vbeta and 13 Jbeta primers. Sequenced by immunoSEQ multiplex PCR; TCRdb stores in-frame clones only, minus some. The table records roughly 200,000 clones, roughly 85% of them present only once. The source material was PBMCs. These receptor sequences come from a woman aged 40 to 50 in good health and CMV-seronegative.

This clone was detected a few times. V is TRBV5-4 and J is TRBJ2-3; 12 nucleotides match TRBD1. This CDR3 has 16 amino acids. V was clipped by 0 bases and J by 5 bases; unmatched bases: 4. Germline CDR1 SGHNT, CDR2 YYREEE (reference sequence). CDR3 sequence (DNA): TGTGCCAGCAGCTTGGAGGGGACAGGGGGCAAAGATACGCAGTATTTT. It yields the protein CASSLEGTGGKDTQYF.

This clone was seen a handful of times. The chain has TRBV6-5 and TRBJ1-2; 9 bases map to TRBD1. Looked up from germline, CDR1 is MNHEY and CDR2 is SVGAGI. CDR3 length: 16 amino acids. The junction had 11 bases not matched to a gene; V was cut back by 2 bases and J by 7 bases. CDR3 sequence reads: CASSYTETGGAGGYTF. DNA for the CDR3: TGTGCCAGCAGTTACACCGAAACAGGGGGCGCCGGTGGCTACACCTTC.

This clone was counted many times. This rearrangement joins TRBV7-3 to TRBJ1-1; 8 bases match TRBD1. Germline V gene data show CDR1 as SGHTA and CDR2 as FQGTGA. Trimming at V came to 6 bases and at J to 3 bases, leaving 3 bases not matched to a gene. The CDR3 is 13 residues long. CDR3 in DNA: TGTGCCAGCAGGGAGACAGGGGACACTGAAGCTTTCTTT. It specifies CASRETGDTEAFF.

The chain has TRBV6-5 and TRBJ2-2; tentatively, D is TRBD2 (6 bases). Trimming pared 1 base from V and 0 bases from J, leaving 6 bases between. CDR1 is MNHEY and CDR2 is SVGAGI in the germline V gene. The CDR3 has 15 residues. The CDR3 spells CASSYWDSNTGELFF. The CDR3 DNA sequence: TGTGCCAGCAGTTACTGGGACTCGAACACCGGGGAGCTGTTTTTT.

The chain recombines TRBV15 with TRBJ2-3, with D unresolved. The germline gives CDR1 LNHNV, CDR2 YYDKDF (reference sequence). This CDR3 region has 13 residues. Deletions cut 0 bases from V and 8 bases from J, with 9 bases between. The CDR3, as DNA: TGTGCCACCAGCAGAGATTATGCAGGTACGCAGTATTTT. Translated: CATSRDYAGTQYF.

The chain combines TRBV18 with TRBJ2-7; 9 nucleotides agree with TRBD1. V lost 4 bases and J lost 3; bases outside the gene matches: 7. The length of the CDR3 is 15 residues. The germline V gene encodes CDR1 KGHSH and CDR2 LQKENI. CDR3 amino acids: CASSRMTGGLYEQYF. The CDR3 nucleotides read TGTGCCAGCTCACGAATGACAGGGGGTCTCTACGAGCAGTACTTC.

This clone was counted once. The chain combines TRBV5-3 with TRBJ1-5; 7 bases line up with TRBD1. TRBV5-3 is filed as an ORF, its function uncertain. Trimming removed 0 bases from V and 6 bases from J; junction bases left unmatched: 18. The CDR3 has 19 residues. The CDR3 nucleotides are TGTGCCAGAAGCTTGGTTATAGAGGGGGCGTACCGGGATCCTCAGCCCCAGCATTTT. Its protein is CARSLVIEGAYRDPQPQHF.